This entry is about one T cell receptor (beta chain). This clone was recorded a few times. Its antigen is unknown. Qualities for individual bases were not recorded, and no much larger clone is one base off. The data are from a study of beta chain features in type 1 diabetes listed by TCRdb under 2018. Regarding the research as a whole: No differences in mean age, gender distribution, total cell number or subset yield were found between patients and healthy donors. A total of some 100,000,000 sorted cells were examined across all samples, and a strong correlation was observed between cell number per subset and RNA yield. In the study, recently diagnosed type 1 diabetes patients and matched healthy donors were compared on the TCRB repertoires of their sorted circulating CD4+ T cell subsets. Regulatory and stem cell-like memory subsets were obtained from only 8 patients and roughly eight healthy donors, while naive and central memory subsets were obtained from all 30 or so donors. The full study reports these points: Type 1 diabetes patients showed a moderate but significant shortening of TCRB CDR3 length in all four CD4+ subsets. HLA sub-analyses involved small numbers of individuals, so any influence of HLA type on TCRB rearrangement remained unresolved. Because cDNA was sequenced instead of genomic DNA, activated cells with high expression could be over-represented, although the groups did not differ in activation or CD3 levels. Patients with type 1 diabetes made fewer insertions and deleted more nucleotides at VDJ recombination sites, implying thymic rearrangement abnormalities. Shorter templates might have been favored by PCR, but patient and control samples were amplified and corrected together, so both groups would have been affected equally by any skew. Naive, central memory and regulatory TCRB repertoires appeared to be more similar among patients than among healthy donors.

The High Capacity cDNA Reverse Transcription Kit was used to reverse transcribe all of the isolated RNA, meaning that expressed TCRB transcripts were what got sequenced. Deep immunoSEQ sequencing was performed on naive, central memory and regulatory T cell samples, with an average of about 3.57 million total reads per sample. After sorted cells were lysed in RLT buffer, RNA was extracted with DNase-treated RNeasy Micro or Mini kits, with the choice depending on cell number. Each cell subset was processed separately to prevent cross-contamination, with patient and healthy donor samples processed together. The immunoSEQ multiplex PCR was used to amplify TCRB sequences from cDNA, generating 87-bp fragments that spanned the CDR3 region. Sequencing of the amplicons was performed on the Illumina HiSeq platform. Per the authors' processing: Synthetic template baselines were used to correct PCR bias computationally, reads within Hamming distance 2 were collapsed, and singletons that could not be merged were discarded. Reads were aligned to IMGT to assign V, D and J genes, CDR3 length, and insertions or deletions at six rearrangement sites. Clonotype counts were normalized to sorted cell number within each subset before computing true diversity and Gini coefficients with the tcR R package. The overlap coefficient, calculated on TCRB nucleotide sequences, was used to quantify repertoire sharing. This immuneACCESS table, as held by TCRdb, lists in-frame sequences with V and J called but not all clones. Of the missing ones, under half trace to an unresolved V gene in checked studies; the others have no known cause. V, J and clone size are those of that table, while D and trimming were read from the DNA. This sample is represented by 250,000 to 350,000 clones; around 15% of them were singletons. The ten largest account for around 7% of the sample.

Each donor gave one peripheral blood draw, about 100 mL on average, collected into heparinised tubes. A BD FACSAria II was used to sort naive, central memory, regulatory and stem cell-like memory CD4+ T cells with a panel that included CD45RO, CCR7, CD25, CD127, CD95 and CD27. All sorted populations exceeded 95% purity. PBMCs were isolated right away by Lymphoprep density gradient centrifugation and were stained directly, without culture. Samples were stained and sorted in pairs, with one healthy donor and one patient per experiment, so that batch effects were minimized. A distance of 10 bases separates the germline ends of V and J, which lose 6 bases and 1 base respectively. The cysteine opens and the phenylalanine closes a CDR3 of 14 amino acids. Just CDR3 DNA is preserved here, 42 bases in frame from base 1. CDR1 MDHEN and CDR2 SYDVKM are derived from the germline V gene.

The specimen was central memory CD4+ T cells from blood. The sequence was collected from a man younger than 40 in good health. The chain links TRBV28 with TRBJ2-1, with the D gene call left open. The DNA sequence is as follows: TGTGCCAGCAGCTTTGGGGTTTCCTACAATGAGCAGTTCTTC. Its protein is CASSFGVSYNEQFF.